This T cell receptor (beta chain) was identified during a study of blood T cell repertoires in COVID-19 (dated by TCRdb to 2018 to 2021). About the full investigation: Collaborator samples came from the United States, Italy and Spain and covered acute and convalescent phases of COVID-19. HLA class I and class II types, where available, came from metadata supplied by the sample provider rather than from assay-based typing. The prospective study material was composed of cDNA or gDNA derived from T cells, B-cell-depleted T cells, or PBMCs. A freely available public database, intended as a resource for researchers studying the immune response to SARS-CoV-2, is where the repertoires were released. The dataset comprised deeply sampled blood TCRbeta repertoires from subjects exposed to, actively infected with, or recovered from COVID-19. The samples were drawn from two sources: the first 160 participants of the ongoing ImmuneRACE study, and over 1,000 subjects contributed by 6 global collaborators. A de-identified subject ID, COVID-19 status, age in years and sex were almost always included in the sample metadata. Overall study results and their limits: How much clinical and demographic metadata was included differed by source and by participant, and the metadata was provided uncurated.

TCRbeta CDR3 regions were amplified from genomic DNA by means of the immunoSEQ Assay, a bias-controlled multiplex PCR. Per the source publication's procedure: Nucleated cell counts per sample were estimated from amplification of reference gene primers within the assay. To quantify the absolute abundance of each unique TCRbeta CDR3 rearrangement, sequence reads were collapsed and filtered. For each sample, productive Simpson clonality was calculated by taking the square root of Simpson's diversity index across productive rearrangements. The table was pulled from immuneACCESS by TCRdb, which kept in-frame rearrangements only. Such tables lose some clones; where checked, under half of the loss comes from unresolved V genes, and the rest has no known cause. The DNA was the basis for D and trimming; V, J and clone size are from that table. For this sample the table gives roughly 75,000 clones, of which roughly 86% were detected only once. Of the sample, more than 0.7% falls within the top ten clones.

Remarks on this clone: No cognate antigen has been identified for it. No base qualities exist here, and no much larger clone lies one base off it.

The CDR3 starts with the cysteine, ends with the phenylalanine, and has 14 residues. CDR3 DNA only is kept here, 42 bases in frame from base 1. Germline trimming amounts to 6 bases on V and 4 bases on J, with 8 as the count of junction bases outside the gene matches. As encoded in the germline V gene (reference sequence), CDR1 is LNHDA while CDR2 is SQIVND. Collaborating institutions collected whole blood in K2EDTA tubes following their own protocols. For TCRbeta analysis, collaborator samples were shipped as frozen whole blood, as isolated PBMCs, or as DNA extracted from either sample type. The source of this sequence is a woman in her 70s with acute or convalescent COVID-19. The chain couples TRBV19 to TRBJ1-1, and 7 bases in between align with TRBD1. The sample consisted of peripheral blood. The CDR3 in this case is CASRETGAGTEAFF. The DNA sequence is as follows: TGTGCCAGTAGGGAAACAGGGGCCGGCACTGAAGCTTTCTTT.